A single sample gave rise to the 29 T cell receptor beta chains below, sequenced in a study of regulatory T cells in long-lasting Graves disease. According to the study, TCR beta libraries were built with iRepertoire HTBI primers and CDR3-region Arm-PCR. TCRdb re-analysed the multiplex PCR reads in MiXCR, keeping a single row per CDR3 protein. The sample holds about 540,000 distinct CDR3 sequences, roughly 13% seen once. This sample's time point: newly diagnosed GD, antithyroid drugs for less than 3 months. The authors made the TCR library using RNA they extracted from PBMCs. This same sample was also part of a study on T cells in Graves' hyperthyroidism and ophthalmopathy.

The source material was peripheral blood mononuclear cells (PBMCs), sampled at new diagnosis, from a patient treated with antithyroid drugs. These receptor sequences come from a man in his thirties or forties with Graves disease.

This rearrangement joins TRBV28 to TRBJ2-4; 11 positions agree with TRBD2. Per germline, CDR1 MDHEN and CDR2 SYDVKM. The CDR3 has 15 amino acids. V dropped 5 bases and J dropped 4; count of bases not matched to a gene: 4. In nucleotides, the CDR3 is TGTGCCAGCAGTATTGGGACTAGCGGAAAAAACATTCAGTACTTC. It translates to CASSIGTSGKNIQYF. Supplemented by reference TRBV28 and TRBJ2-4, the full variable domain reads DVKVTQSSRYLVKRTGEKVFLECVQDMDHENMFWYRQDPGLGLRLIYFSYDVKMKEKGDIPEGYSVSREKKERFSLILESASTNQTSMYLCASSIGTSGKNIQYFGAGTRLSVL.

This clonotype was counted many times. The chain uses TRBV12-3 or TRBV12-4 and TRBJ2-7; D unclear. Trimming cost V 5 bases and J 0 bases, with 8 bases left between them. The CDR3 runs 13 residues. CDR3: CASSLRYSYEQYF. The CDR3 coding sequence is TGTGCCAGCAGTCTTCGGTACTCCTACGAGCAGTACTTC.

Ten or more counts support this clonotype. The rearrangement uses TRBV19 and TRBJ2-1, with TRBD2 matching 7 bases. From germline, CDR1 is LNHDA and CDR2 SQIVND (reference sequence). CDR3 length equals 15 residues. The ends lost 9 bases at V and 2 bases at J; junction bases unmatched: 10. CDR3 sequence reads: CASWESGTPYNEQFF. The CDR3 nucleotides read TGTGCCAGCTGGGAGAGCGGGACCCCCTACAATGAGCAGTTCTTC.

This chain links TRBV9 with TRBJ2-7; a weak D match, TRBD2 (6 bases). CDR3 length equals 14 residues. Trimming removed 4 bases at V and 3 bases at J, with 14 bases between. Germline V gene lookup returns CDR1 SGDLS and CDR2 YYNGEE. Here the CDR3 reads CASSPGLLNYEQYF. DNA for the CDR3: TGTGCCAGCAGCCCGGGACTCCTAAACTACGAGCAGTACTTC.

Note on this clonotype: This may stem from a read error, because a much larger clone lies one nucleotide away. The CDR3 does not close with the conserved phenylalanine or tryptophan, likely indicating a read error. This rearrangement joins TRBV6-2 or TRBV6-3 to TRBJ2-1; 11 positions agree with TRBD2. J lost 5 bases, V lost 6 bases, and 12 bases had no gene match. Germline CDR1 is MNHEY and CDR2 is SVGEGT. CDR3 length: 17 residues. CDR3 DNA: TGTGCCAGCAGGCGACTAGCGGGGACTTTTGGTCACAATGAGCAGTTCCTC. Translation gives CASRRLAGTFGHNEQFL.

This clonotype was seen a few times. The chain combines TRBV5-1 with TRBJ2-5; TRBD1 matches at 9 bases. The CDR3 is 15 amino acids. J lost 5 bases, V lost 4 bases, and 9 bases had no gene match. Germline CDR1 is SGHRS and CDR2 is YFSETQ. The chain's CDR3 is CASSLGQGQGETQYF. In DNA, the CDR3 is TGCGCCAGCAGCCTTGGACAGGGGCAAGGGGAGACCCAGTACTTC.

This clonotype showed up many times. The rearrangement uses TRBV18 and TRBJ2-1, with TRBD1 matching over 8 bases. J lost 10 bases, V lost 4 bases, and 6 bases had no gene match. The CDR3 extends over 13 amino acids. In germline, CDR1 is KGHSH, CDR2 LQKENI. The CDR3 sequence is CASSRSGGREQFF. The CDR3 DNA follows: TGTGCCAGCTCACGGTCAGGGGGCAGGGAGCAGTTCTTC.

This clonotype was picked up many times. This chain joins TRBV27 and TRBJ2-7; 9 bases map to TRBD2. CDR1 MNHEY and CDR2 SMNVEV come from the germline V gene (reference sequence). V lost 6 bases and J lost 6; bases outside the gene matches: 12. The length of the CDR3 is 15 residues. The CDR3 is CASRKSSLAGIEQYF. CDR3 nucleotide sequence: TGTGCCAGCAGGAAGTCGTCCCTAGCGGGAATCGAGCAGTACTTC.

As for this clonotype: Given a much more abundant clone one base away, this may be a read error. The chain uses TRBV6-2 or TRBV6-3 and TRBJ1-1; D gene ambiguous. The CDR3 consists of 14 residues. Germline CDR1 is MNHEY and CDR2 is SVGEGT. In DNA, the CDR3 is TGTGCCAGCAGGTATCAGGTGATGAACACTGAAACTTTCTTT. It encodes CASRYQVMNTETFF.

A remark on this clonotype: A read error may be the cause here, since a much bigger clone is one base away. The chain is built from TRBV28 and TRBJ1-2, with D unclear. This CDR3 is 16 amino acids long. CDR1 and CDR2 (germline): MDHEN, SYDVKM. CDR3 DNA sequence: TGTGCCAGCAGTATATGGACGGCTAGGGAGATCTATGGCTGCACCTTC. This gives the protein CASSIWTAREIYGCTF.

This clonotype was observed at least ten times. The chain links TRBV11-3 to TRBJ2-1; 10 bases fit TRBD2. CDR3 size: 15 residues. CDR1 is SGHNT and CDR2 is YENEEA in the germline V gene. V lost 5 bases to trimming and J lost 9 bases; unmatched junction nucleotides: 10. The CDR3 sequence: CASSPSGSAGAEQFF. DNA for the CDR3: TGTGCCAGCAGCCCTAGCGGGAGTGCGGGGGCTGAGCAGTTCTTC.

The chain combines TRBV20-1 with TRBJ2-7; perhaps TRBD2 as D (5 bases). From germline, CDR1 is DFQATT and CDR2 SNEGSKA (reference sequence). This CDR3 is built from 14 residues. The germline V and J ends were trimmed by 2 bases and 2 bases, with 13 bases remaining between them. Here the CDR3 reads CSARFRGSTYEQYF. The DNA for the CDR3 is TGCAGTGCTAGATTTCGCGGGTCTACCTACGAGCAGTACTTC.

Many counts were recorded for this clonotype. The CDR3 DNA follows: TGTGCCAGCAGCCCGAGATCAGGGGCCACGAACACCGGGGAGCTGTTTTTT. Residues: CASSPRSGATNTGELFF. V usage is TRBV11-3 and J usage is TRBJ2-2; tentative D call: TRBD1 (6 bases). Germline CDR1 reads SGHNT; CDR2 reads YENEEA. Trimming took off 5 bases at V and 0 bases at J, with 16 bases between the two ends. The CDR3 totals 17 residues.

The chain is built from TRBV20-1 and TRBJ2-1; TRBD2 matches at 10 bases. Trimming removed 2 bases from V and 4 bases from J; junction bases left unmatched: 11. The CDR3 covers 17 residues. Germline loops: CDR1 DFQATT, CDR2 SNEGSKA (reference sequence). Here the CDR3 DNA reads TGCAGTGCTAGACCGGCCCGAACTAGCGGGACTTACAATGAGCAGTTCTTC. This sequence encodes CSARPARTSGTYNEQFF.

The rearrangement uses TRBV20-1 and TRBJ2-5; a weak D match, TRBD1 (8 bases). The CDR3 runs to 13 residues. From germline, CDR1 is DFQATT and CDR2 SNEGSKA (reference sequence). The DNA for the CDR3 is TGCAGCGGGGAGGGACAGGAGGTAGAGACCCAGTACTTC. Translation: CSGEGQEVETQYF.

This clonotype was counted only a few times. The chain links TRBV27 to TRBJ2-3; 8 nucleotides match TRBD1. The end of the DNA fits TRBJ1-1 better, so the J call may be wrong. This CDR3 spans 13 amino acids. Germline V gene lookup returns CDR1 MNHEY and CDR2 SMNVEV (reference sequence). The CDR3 here is CASSSGRGRRAFF. CDR3 coding DNA: TGTGCCAGCAGTTCCGGCAGGGGGCGTCGGGCTTTCTTT.

This clonotype was seen more than once but under ten times. The chain couples TRBV10-3 to TRBJ2-5; D possibly matches TRBD1 or TRBD2 (5 bases each). V was clipped by 4 bases and J by 0 bases, with 12 bases between them. The CDR3 covers 15 residues. The germline V gene has CDR1 ENHRY and CDR2 SYGVKD. The CDR3 reads CAISVFWDHQETQYF. For the CDR3, the DNA is TGTGCCATCAGTGTTTTTTGGGACCACCAAGAGACCCAGTACTTC.

This clonotype has at least ten counts. The V call is TRBV3-1, the J call TRBJ2-3; D is perhaps TRBD1 (5 bases). CDR1 and CDR2 from the germline V gene are LGHDT and YNNKEL (reference sequence). There are 14 residues in the CDR3. Trimming stripped 2 bases from V and 3 bases from J, with 9 bases between. CDR3 DNA: TGTGCCAGCAGCCAACTCGACAGAACAGATACGCAGTATTTT. This gives the protein CASSQLDRTDTQYF.

This clonotype has ten or more counts. The chain links TRBV5-1 to TRBJ2-5; a possible D gene is TRBD1 (6 bases). The CDR3 is 13 residues long. Germline CDR1 and CDR2: SGHRS and YFSETQ. V lost 6 bases, J lost 2 bases, and 11 bases lay in between. CDR3 in amino acids: CASTGQTQETQYF. The DNA for the CDR3 is TGCGCCAGCACAGGACAGACACAAGAGACCCAGTACTTC.

A word on this clonotype: Being one base from a much bigger clone, this may be a read error. The rearrangement uses TRBV27 and TRBJ1-1; D call uncertain. Trimming took off 5 bases at V and 10 bases at J, with 17 bases between the two ends. CDR3 length: 13 residues. Per the germline V gene, CDR1 is MNHEY and CDR2 is SMNVEV (reference sequence). The CDR3: CASSMNWVGRAFF. CDR3 DNA sequence: TGTGCCAGCAGTATGAATTGGGTAGGGCGAGCTTTCTTT.

The chain combines TRBV27 with TRBJ1-3; 7 bases line up with TRBD1. V lost 6 bases to trimming and J lost 4 bases; unmatched junction nucleotides: 6. The germline gives CDR1 MNHEY, CDR2 SMNVEV (reference sequence). The CDR3 has 14 residues. In DNA, the CDR3 is TGTGCCAGCAGACCCTACAGGGGCGGAAACACCATATATTTT. Translating it yields CASRPYRGGNTIYF.

J is TRBJ2-4 and V is TRBV20-1; no definite D call. Between the trimmed V and J ends, which lost 4 bases and 0 bases, there was a span of 13 bases. The CDR3 runs to 15 residues. CDR1 DFQATT and CDR2 SNEGSKA come from the germline V gene (reference sequence). The CDR3 nucleotides are TGCAGTGCTAATAAGGGTAGATTAGCCAAAAACATTCAGTACTTC. Amino acid sequence: CSANKGRLAKNIQYF.

This clonotype was found many times. The chain employs TRBV6-1 and TRBJ1-2, with TRBD1 matching over 7 bases. The CDR3 consists of 15 residues. Germline V gene lookup returns CDR1 MNHNS and CDR2 SASEGT. The trim removed 6 bases at V and 2 bases at J, leaving 9 bases unmatched. CDR3 in DNA: TGTGCCAGCAGCAAAGGCGGGACAGCAAACTATGGCTACACCTTC. It yields the protein CASSKGGTANYGYTF.

This clonotype appeared many times. The chain uses TRBV29-1 and TRBJ1-3, with 8 positions matching TRBD1. V lost 3 bases, J lost 2 bases, and 0 bases stayed unmatched. The CDR3 length is 13 residues. Looked up from germline, CDR1 is SQVTM and CDR2 is ANQGSEA. The CDR3 is CSVETGAGNTIYF. CDR3 nucleotide sequence: TGCAGCGTTGAGACAGGGGCTGGAAACACCATATATTTT.

This clonotype came up many times. The chain employs TRBV6-1 and TRBJ2-7; a possible D gene is TRBD1 (6 bases). The CDR3 covers 14 residues. V was cut by 6 bases and J by 2 bases, with 14 bases left in between. The V gene's germline CDR1 is MNHNS and CDR2 SASEGT. Here the CDR3 reads CASRPNDRPYEQYF. The DNA for the CDR3 is TGTGCCAGCAGACCCAACGACAGGCCCTACGAGCAGTACTTC.

The chain uses TRBV7-3 and TRBJ2-5, with D perhaps being TRBD1 or TRBD2 (6 bases each). The CDR3 runs to 14 residues. Trimming took off 5 bases at V and 5 bases at J, with 15 bases between the two ends. Germline V gene lookup returns CDR1 SGHTA and CDR2 FQGTGA. The CDR3 is CASSRGTGVETQYF. The CDR3 nucleotides are TGTGCCAGCAGCAGGGGGACTGGCGTCGAGACCCAGTACTTC.

In its sample, this clonotype was seen many times. The V call is TRBV10-3, the J call TRBJ2-2; 8 positions agree with TRBD2. J was trimmed by 1 base and V by 2 bases; bases with no gene match: 3. This CDR3 comprises 16 residues. Germline V gene data show CDR1 as ENHRY and CDR2 as SYGVKD. The CDR3 loop is CAISEKAGGNTGELFF. In DNA, the CDR3 is TGTGCCATCAGTGAGAAGGCGGGGGGGAACACCGGGGAGCTGTTTTTT.

V and J are TRBV2 and TRBJ2-1; 10 bases align to TRBD2. The CDR3 is made up of 14 amino acids. In germline, CDR1 is SNHLY, CDR2 FYNNEI. Trimming cost V 9 bases and J 4 bases; bases outside gene matches: 6. CDR3 in DNA: TGTGCCAGTCTTCGACTAGCGGGTTACAATGAGCAGTTCTTC. It encodes CASLRLAGYNEQFF.

This clonotype was observed at least ten times. The CDR3 loop reads CASSPVGDGTDTQYF. CDR3 nucleotide sequence: TGTGCCAGCAGTCCCGTAGGGGACGGCACAGATACGCAGTATTTT. This rearrangement joins TRBV6-2 or TRBV6-3 to TRBJ2-3; D possibly uses TRBD1 or TRBD2 (5 bases each). The CDR3 runs 15 residues. The V end lost 5 bases, the J end lost 1 base, and 13 bases lay between the germline ends. Germline V gives CDR1 MNHEY, CDR2 SVGEGT.